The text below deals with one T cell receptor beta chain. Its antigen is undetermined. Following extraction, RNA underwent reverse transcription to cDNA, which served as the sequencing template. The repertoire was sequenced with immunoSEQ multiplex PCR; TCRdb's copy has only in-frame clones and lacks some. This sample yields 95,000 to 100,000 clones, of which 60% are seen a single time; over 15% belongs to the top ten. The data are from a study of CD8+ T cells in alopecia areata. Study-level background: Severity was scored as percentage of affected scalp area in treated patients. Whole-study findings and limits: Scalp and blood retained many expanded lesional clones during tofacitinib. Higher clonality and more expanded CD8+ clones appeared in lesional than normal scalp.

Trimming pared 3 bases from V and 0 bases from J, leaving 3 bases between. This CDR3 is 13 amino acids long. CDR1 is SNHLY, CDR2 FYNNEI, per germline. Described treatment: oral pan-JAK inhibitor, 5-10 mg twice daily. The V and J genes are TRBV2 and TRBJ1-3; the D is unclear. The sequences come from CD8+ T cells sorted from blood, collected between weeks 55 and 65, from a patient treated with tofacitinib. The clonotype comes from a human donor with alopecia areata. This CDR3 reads CASSESSGNTIYF. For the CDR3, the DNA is TGTGCCAGCAGTGAGAGCTCTGGAAACACCATATATTTT.